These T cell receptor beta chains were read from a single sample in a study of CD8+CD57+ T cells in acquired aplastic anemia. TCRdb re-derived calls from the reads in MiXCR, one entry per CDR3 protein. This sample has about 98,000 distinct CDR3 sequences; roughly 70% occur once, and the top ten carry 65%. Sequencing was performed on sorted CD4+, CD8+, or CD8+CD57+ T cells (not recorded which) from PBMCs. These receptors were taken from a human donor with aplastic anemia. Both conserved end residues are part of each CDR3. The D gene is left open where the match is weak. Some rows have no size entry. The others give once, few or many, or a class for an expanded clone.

CASSVDGEPYEQYF	TGTGCCAGCAGCGTAGACGGGGAACCCTACGAGCAGTACTTC	NA	NA	TRBJ2-7	TRBV9
CASSLGGENEAFF	TGTGCCAGCAGCTTAGGAGGAGAGAATGAAGCTTTCTTT	NA	NA	TRBJ1-1	TRBV11-3
CASSEALPTEAFF	TGTGCCAGCAGTGAAGCGCTTCCTACTGAAGCTTTCTTT	few	NA	TRBJ1-1	TRBV2
CASSLVAGVYNEQFF	TGTGCCAGCAGTTTAGTAGCAGGAGTGTACAATGAGCAGTTCTTC	NA	NA	TRBJ2-1	TRBV12-3/TRBV12-4
CSVELARPSGRNWAEAFF	TGCAGCGTTGAATTGGCTCGCCCTTCCGGGAGGAATTGGGCTGAAGCTTTCTTT	once	NA	TRBJ1-1	TRBV29-1
CASSQTPQGRNQPQHF	TGCGCCAGCAGCCAAACCCCGCAGGGGCGTAATCAGCCCCAGCATTTT	many	NA	TRBJ1-5	TRBV4-1
CASSPGQGSPPLHF	TGTGCCAGCAGCCCGGGACAGGGGAGCCCACCCCTCCACTTT	NA	TRBD1	TRBJ1-6	TRBV2
CASTYGGNAQYF	TGTGCCAGCACCTACGGGGGGAACGCGCAGTATTTT	many	TRBD2	TRBJ2-3	TRBV6-1
CASSLDRLNTEAFF	TGTGCCAGCTCACTGGACAGGTTGAACACTGAAGCTTTCTTT	NA	TRBD1	TRBJ1-1	TRBV10-2
CASSSDRALGETQYF	TGTGCCAGCAGTTCTGACAGGGCATTAGGAGAGACCCAGTACTTC	NA	TRBD1	TRBJ2-5	TRBV7-2
CASSLGMRMPGANVLTF	TGTGCCAGCAGCTTAGGTATGCGGATGCCTGGGGCCAACGTCCTGACTTTC	NA	NA	TRBJ2-6	TRBV11-2
CSVPTWGGGNEQFF	TGCAGTGTTCCAACCTGGGGGGGTGGGAATGAGCAGTTCTTC	NA	TRBD2	TRBJ2-1	TRBV20-1
CASSEWGGAGYNEQFF	TGTGCCAGCAGTGAATGGGGGGGAGCGGGCTACAATGAGCAGTTCTTC	NA	TRBD2	TRBJ2-1	TRBV2
CSALGTTDTQYF	TGCAGTGCCCTCGGGACCACAGATACGCAGTATTTT	NA	NA	TRBJ2-3	TRBV20-1
CATSERGIDGYTF	TGTGCCACCAGTGAGAGGGGAATTGATGGCTACACCTTC	few	NA	TRBJ1-2	TRBV24-1
CASSSDRGSGNTGELFF	TGTGCCAGCAGCTCCGACCGGGGTAGCGGTAACACCGGGGAGCTGTTTTTT	many	NA	TRBJ2-2	TRBV11-1
CARRTGTGANVLTF	TGTGCCAGAAGGACCGGGACAGGGGCCAACGTCCTGACTTTC	NA	NA	TRBJ2-6	TRBV2
CSAREVTGGRSPLHF	TGCAGTGCTAGAGAGGTGACAGGGGGACGTTCACCCCTCCACTTT	NA	TRBD1	TRBJ1-6	TRBV20-1
CSATAGGLANEKLFF	TGCAGTGCCACCGCCGGGGGCTTAGCTAATGAAAAACTGTTTTTT	NA	NA	TRBJ1-4	TRBV20-1
CASNLGQLNSPLHF	TGTGCCAGCAACTTGGGGCAGCTGAATTCACCCCTCCACTTT	NA	NA	TRBJ1-6	TRBV7-9
CASSESLRLAGYEQYF	TGCGCCAGCAGTGAGTCGTTGAGGCTAGCGGGGTACGAGCAGTACTTC	NA	TRBD2	TRBJ2-7	TRBV10-2
CSASLRDRFHEQYF	TGCAGTGCTAGTCTCCGGGACAGGTTCCACGAGCAGTACTTC	NA	TRBD1	TRBJ2-7	TRBV20-1
CAIGGGGSNTEQYF	TGTGCCATCGGGGGAGGCGGGAGTAACACCGAGCAGTACTTC	NA	TRBD2	TRBJ2-7	TRBV10-3
CSARDLRGGGQETQYF	TGCAGTGCTAGAGACCTCAGGGGTGGGGGCCAAGAGACCCAGTACTTC	many	NA	TRBJ2-5	TRBV20-1
CSAAPSGRGNEQYF	TGCAGTGCAGCTCCTAGCGGGAGAGGGAACGAGCAGTACTTC	once	TRBD2	TRBJ2-7	TRBV20-1
CASKLAGINYEQYF	TGTGCCAGCAAATTAGCGGGGATTAACTACGAGCAGTACTTC	NA	TRBD2	TRBJ2-7	TRBV2
CSARDPAGEQYF	TGCAGTGCTAGAGATCCCGCTGGCGAGCAGTACTTC	NA	NA	TRBJ2-7	TRBV20-1
CASSQDPVGQRSSYEQYF	TGTGCCAGCAGCCAAGATCCGGTGGGCCAGCGGAGCTCCTACGAGCAGTACTTC	many	NA	TRBJ2-7	TRBV3-1
CAISGDRDTGELFF	TGTGCCATCAGTGGGGACAGGGACACCGGGGAGCTGTTTTTT	NA	TRBD1	TRBJ2-2	TRBV10-3
CATSDRGQGGTEAFF	TGTGCCACCAGTGACCGCGGACAGGGGGGGACTGAAGCTTTCTTT	NA	TRBD1	TRBJ1-1	TRBV24-1
CSARGQGFNYGYTF	TGCAGTGCGCGAGGACAGGGCTTTAACTATGGCTACACCTTC	NA	TRBD1	TRBJ1-2	TRBV20-1
CSVYPGAGGHSTEAFF	TGCAGCGTCTACCCGGGGGCAGGGGGCCATTCCACTGAAGCTTTCTTT	NA	TRBD1	TRBJ1-1	TRBV29-1
CSARDPATQYEQYF	TGCAGTGCTAGAGATCCAGCGACTCAGTACGAGCAGTACTTC	NA	NA	TRBJ2-7	TRBV20-1
CSARGDPGGDTQYF	TGCAGTGCTAGAGGGGACCCGGGGGGAGACACGCAGTATTTT	NA	TRBD2	TRBJ2-3	TRBV20-1
CSAGTSNTEAFF	TGCAGCGCCGGGACATCGAACACTGAAGCTTTCTTT	NA	NA	TRBJ1-1	TRBV29-1
CATSDGGTYEQYF	TGTGCCACCAGTGATGGGGGAACCTACGAGCAGTACTTC	NA	NA	TRBJ2-7	TRBV24-1
CSGADKNYGYTF	TGCAGTGGAGCCGACAAGAACTATGGCTACACCTTC	NA	NA	TRBJ1-2	TRBV20-1
CSAHRADEQYF	TGCAGTGCCCACAGGGCCGACGAGCAGTACTTC	NA	NA	TRBJ2-7	TRBV20-1
CASSPTSPYNEQFF	TGTGCCAGCAGTCCGACCAGCCCATACAATGAGCAGTTCTTC	NA	NA	TRBJ2-1	TRBV2
CAVSGTSGSYEQYF	TGTGCCGTCAGCGGGACTAGCGGTTCCTACGAGCAGTACTTC	NA	TRBD2	TRBJ2-7	TRBV10-3
CASSSEDRGAGTQYF	TGTGCCAGCAGCTCGGAGGACAGGGGGGCCGGGACCCAGTACTTC	NA	TRBD1	TRBJ2-5	TRBV7-9
CSVGGLNQPQHF	TGCAGCGTTGGGGGTTTGAATCAGCCCCAGCATTTT	NA	NA	TRBJ1-5	TRBV29-1
CASSRDRVYEQYF	TGTGCCAGCAGCCGGGACAGGGTCTACGAGCAGTACTTC	NA	TRBD1	TRBJ2-7	TRBV25-1
CASSLGQESYGYTF	TGTGCCAGCAGCCTGGGGCAAGAAAGCTATGGCTACACCTTC	few	NA	TRBJ1-2	TRBV5-4
CAISVSANTEAFF	TGTGCCATCAGTGTGTCAGCGAACACTGAAGCTTTCTTT	NA	NA	TRBJ1-1	TRBV10-3
CSARARTGNYGYTF	TGCAGTGCTAGAGCCAGGACGGGGAACTATGGCTACACCTTC	once	NA	TRBJ1-2	TRBV20-1
CASSLDPGDTEAFF	TGTGCCAGCAGCTTAGATCCGGGGGACACTGAAGCTTTCTTT	NA	NA	TRBJ1-1	TRBV7-8
CASSEVGQETQYF	TGTGCCAGTAGTGAAGTAGGGCAAGAGACCCAGTACTTC	NA	NA	TRBJ2-5	TRBV25-1
CASSFGSDQPQHF	TGTGCCAGCAGCTTTGGCAGTGATCAGCCCCAGCATTTT	NA	NA	TRBJ1-5	TRBV7-6
CATSIRGTGANVLTF	TGTGCCACCAGCATCCGTGGGACCGGGGCCAACGTCCTGACTTTC	NA	NA	TRBJ2-6	TRBV15
CASSVAGQNEQYF	TGTGCCAGCAGCGTAGCAGGACAGAACGAGCAGTACTTC	once	NA	TRBJ2-7	TRBV9
CATRPTGQGGDEQFF	TGTGCCACCAGACCGACGGGACAGGGCGGCGATGAGCAGTTCTTC	NA	TRBD1	TRBJ2-1	TRBV24-1
CATSSSGTSLGDTQYF	TGTGCCACCAGCAGTTCCGGGACTTCGTTAGGAGATACGCAGTATTTT	NA	NA	TRBJ2-3	TRBV15
CASSRDRGPETQYF	TGTGCCAGCAGTAGGGACAGGGGGCCAGAGACCCAGTACTTC	few	TRBD1	TRBJ2-5	TRBV2
CASSLGQGLEQYF	TGTGCCAGCAGCTTAGGTCAGGGGCTTGAGCAGTACTTC	NA	NA	TRBJ2-7	TRBV11-2
CASSDTGNQPQHF	TGTGCCAGCAGTGACACCGGGAATCAGCCCCAGCATTTT	many	NA	TRBJ1-5	TRBV2
CASIYVEETQYF	TGTGCCAGCATTTATGTCGAAGAGACCCAGTACTTC	few	NA	TRBJ2-5	TRBV2
CAIGLPGQGPAFF	TGTGCTATCGGATTACCGGGACAGGGCCCCGCTTTCTTT	NA	TRBD1	TRBJ1-1	TRBV7-7
CSVAGLEGSPYNEQFF	TGCAGCGTTGCTGGATTGGAGGGTAGCCCCTACAATGAGCAGTTCTTC	few	NA	TRBJ2-1	TRBV29-1